This T cell receptor beta chain was sequenced during a study of T cells after yellow fever vaccination. Trimming removed 5 bases at V and 3 bases at J, with 16 bases between. The CDR3 runs to 15 residues. In germline, CDR1 is MNHEY, CDR2 SMNVEV (reference sequence). Each CDR3 protein gets one entry after TCRdb re-called the 5' RACE reads with MiXCR. The table includes 250,000 to 400,000 distinct CDR3 sequences, around 4.5% detected once. The sequence was obtained from a young man who received the YFV17D yellow fever vaccine. The chain is built from TRBV27 and TRBJ1-1; D is possibly TRBD1 (6 bases). The material was PBMCs, obtained 15 days after the yellow fever booster vaccination. CDR3 amino acids: CASSRARGQDTEAFF. CDR3 coding DNA: TGTGCCAGCAGTCGAGCCCGGGGGCAGGACACTGAAGCTTTCTTT.